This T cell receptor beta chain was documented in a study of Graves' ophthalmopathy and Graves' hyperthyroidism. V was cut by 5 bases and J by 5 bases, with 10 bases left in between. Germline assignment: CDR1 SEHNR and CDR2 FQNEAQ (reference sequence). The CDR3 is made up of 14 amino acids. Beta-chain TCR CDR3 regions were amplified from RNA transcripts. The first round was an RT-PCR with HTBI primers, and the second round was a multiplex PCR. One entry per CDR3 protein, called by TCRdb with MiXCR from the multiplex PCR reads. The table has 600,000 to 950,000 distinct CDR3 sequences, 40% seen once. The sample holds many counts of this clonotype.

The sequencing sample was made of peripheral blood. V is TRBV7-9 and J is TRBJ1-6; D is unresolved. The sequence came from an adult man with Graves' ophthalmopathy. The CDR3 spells CASSDVANNSPLHF. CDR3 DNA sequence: TGTGCCAGCAGCGACGTCGCTAATAATTCACCCCTCCACTTT.